Listed below are T cell receptor beta chains from one sample, sequenced in a study of blood T cell repertoires in COVID-19. The protocol was immunoSEQ multiplex PCR, while the TCRdb copy is restricted to in-frame clones and leaves out a portion. Among hundreds of thousands of clones, 82% were seen once, and the ten largest hold approximately 3.6%. The sequenced sample consisted of PBMCs or T cells enriched from blood (not recorded which). These receptors were taken from a woman aged 55 to 70 who had recovered from COVID-19. The conserved cysteine and the conserved F or W are not part of the CDR3 here. The order of the fields is D gene, J gene, V gene, CDR3 protein. The D gene is left open where the match is weak.

>-|TRBJ1-2|TRBV4-2
ASSQEGGEANYGYT
>-|TRBJ2-3|TRBV10-1
ASSGDTSTDTQY
>-|TRBJ2-7|TRBV6-5
ASSYSPQGLEQY
>-|TRBJ2-7|TRBV5-5
ASSLAPSYEQY
>-|TRBJ1-5|TRBV19
ASSNTGSNQPQH
>-|TRBJ2-1|TRBV20-1
SAPLGNEQF
>TRBD1|TRBJ2-1|TRBV2
ASSAGQPQSRNEQF
>-|TRBJ2-5|TRBV11-3
ASSREQGETQY
>-|TRBJ2-3|TRBV5-1
ASSLVGGGPDTQY
>TRBD1|TRBJ1-2|TRBV5-4
ASTGGPGGASRPNYGYT
>-|TRBJ2-1|TRBV23-1
ASSQSKRQFYNEQF
>-|TRBJ2-5|TRBV20-1
SASRQGPKETQY
>TRBD2|TRBJ2-1|TRBV14
ASSPGGSYNEQF
>-|TRBJ2-7|TRBV7-9
ASSLEHEQY
>TRBD1|TRBJ2-2|TRBV5-1
ASSSQGTNTGELF
>-|TRBJ1-3|TRBV5-1
ASSLAIRGGNTIY
>TRBD2|TRBJ2-3|TRBV19
ASSKGLAGGWGTDTQY
>-|TRBJ2-5|TRBV6-1
ASSERGGGYQETQY
>-|TRBJ1-6|TRBV9
ASSVRRNNSPLH
>TRBD1|TRBJ2-7|TRBV6-1
ASSERRQGQGEQY
>TRBD1|TRBJ1-5|TRBV7-9
ASSGPTGAAQPQH
>TRBD1|TRBJ1-5|TRBV7-9
ASSSGIGTGGNQPQH
>TRBD1|TRBJ2-7|TRBV6-1
ASSEIVGQGALEQY
>TRBD2|TRBJ2-3|TRBV29-1
SVAVGGSTDTQY